This is a list of T cell receptor beta chains from one sample in a study of T cell responses to AZD1222 COVID-19 vaccine. Only in-frame clones appear in the TCRdb table, and some are missing; sequencing was by immunoSEQ multiplex PCR. This table has 110,000 or so clones, 70% to 90% appearing once. The starting material was peripheral blood, obtained 28 days after the second AZD1222 dose. Receptor source: an adult who received the AZD1222 COVID-19 vaccine. Both conserved end residues are part of each CDR3. D genes are given only for firm matches. Clone size, where shown, is once, few, many, or a class for clones that have expanded.

v_gene	j_gene	abundance	d_gene	CDR3aa	CDR3nt
TRBV29-1	TRBJ1-1	.	.	CSAGGPRGEAFF	TGCAGCGCTGGGGGGCCCCGGGGTGAAGCTTTCTTT
TRBV19	TRBJ1-2	once	.	CATHSLLRGYGYTF	TGTGCCACTCATTCGCTGCTGAGGGGCTATGGCTACACCTTC
TRBV2	TRBJ1-5	.	.	CASSGNNQPQHF	TGTGCCAGTTCCGGGAATAATCAGCCCCAGCATTTT
TRBV3-1/TRBV3-2	TRBJ1-2	few	.	CASSPRDRQLYGYTF	TGTGCCAGCAGCCCAAGGGATCGACAGCTCTATGGCTACACCTTC
TRBV4-3	TRBJ2-7	.	.	CASSQDPGGAYEQYF	TGCGCCAGCAGCCAAGATCCCGGGGGCGCCTACGAGCAGTACTTC
TRBV7-6	TRBJ1-5	.	.	CASSSDPGWGQPQHF	TGTGCCAGCAGCTCCGACCCGGGGTGGGGACAGCCCCAGCATTTT
TRBV3-1/TRBV3-2	TRBJ1-2	.	TRBD1	CASSPGQGLGYTF	TGTGCCAGCAGCCCCGGACAGGGCCTGGGCTACACCTTC
TRBV2	TRBJ2-5	.	TRBD2	CASRGSSGGQETQYF	TGTGCCAGCAGGGGGTCTAGCGGGGGGCAAGAGACCCAGTACTTC
TRBV10-1	TRBJ2-1	.	TRBD1	CASSQTGKDYNEQFF	TGCGCCAGCAGTCAGACAGGGAAGGATTACAATGAGCAGTTCTTC
TRBV13	TRBJ2-3	.	TRBD1	CASRVRDRGLADTQYF	TGTGCCAGCAGGGTCCGGGACAGGGGGCTTGCAGATACGCAGTATTTT
TRBV23-1	TRBJ2-3	.	TRBD2	CASSQSGGGGTDTQYF	TGCGCCAGCAGTCAATCGGGCGGGGGGGGCACAGATACGCAGTATTTT